This T cell receptor (beta chain) was found in a study of technical replicates of blood from a handful of donors. Generated by immunoSEQ multiplex PCR, the TCRdb table keeps only in-frame clones and is missing some. The data contain about 73,000 clones, 90% to 95% of them singletons. Germline CDR1 reads MNHNS; CDR2 reads SASEGT. The CDR3 has 15 amino acids. Trimming pared 7 bases from V and 2 bases from J, leaving 15 bases between. The chain carries TRBV6-1 and TRBJ1-5; a possible D gene is TRBD1 (6 bases). Material: PBMCs. This receptor was obtained from a human donor in good health. Some clones in this sample may be carry-over from other donors' samples. The CDR3 sequence: CASKRDIGGNQPQHF. CDR3 DNA: TGTGCCAGCAAGAGGGACATAGGAGGCAATCAGCCCCAGCATTTT.